The T cell receptor (beta chain) described here comes from a study of T cells expressing NK-cell markers. Notes on this clonotype: What it recognizes is unknown.

Whole-study results and caveats: Dominant NKG2C+ clonotype frequencies of roughly 1.0-7.5% of CD8+ T cells were measured in more than 5 donors.

TCRdb re-called the 5' RACE reads and shows each CDR3 protein once, DNA omitted. The sample includes about 390,000 distinct CDR3 sequences. CDR1 is MNHEY, CDR2 SMNVEV, per germline (reference sequence). This CDR3 is built from 14 residues. This TCR was recovered from a woman between 50 and 59 years old in good health. Specimen: blood T cells: a sorted CD56 or NKG2C T cell subset, CD4+ or CD8+ T cells, or bulk PBMC T cells (not recorded which). This rearrangement joins TRBV27 to TRBJ2-2; the D gene TCRdb calls, TRBD1, cannot be checked with no DNA. The CDR3 protein is CASSSSQGAGELFF.